This T cell receptor beta chain was recorded in a study of human T cells and chemical hapten exposure. Individual cDNA molecules received unique molecular identifiers in the library. Using its own MiXCR run on the RACE reads, TCRdb lists one record per CDR3 protein. There are roughly 380,000 distinct CDR3 sequences in the sample; over 6% occur only once, and 4.5% to 6% lies in the top ten. The sample's time point: patch test 2, 6 weeks after DPC sensitization. This sample's treatment: therapeutic diphenylcyclopropenone sensitization with weekly scalp DPC. Unfractionated whole blood yielded the extracted total RNA. This CDR3 is built from 16 residues. V was clipped by 3 bases and J by 5 bases; unmatched bases: 9. The germline CDR1 and CDR2 sequences are ENHRY and SYGVKD.

The input for sequencing was whole blood, taken in connection with sensitization to the hapten diphenylcyclopropenone (DPC). The rearrangement joins TRBV10-3 to TRBJ2-3, with 9 nucleotides matching TRBD2. The TCR originated in a woman between 18 and 30 years old with alopecia areata. Some clones in this sample may be carry-over from other donors' samples. CDR3 protein: CAISDGRGGRGDTQYF. The DNA for the CDR3 is TGTGCCATCAGTGATGGGCGGGGGGGCCGAGGAGATACGCAGTATTTT.